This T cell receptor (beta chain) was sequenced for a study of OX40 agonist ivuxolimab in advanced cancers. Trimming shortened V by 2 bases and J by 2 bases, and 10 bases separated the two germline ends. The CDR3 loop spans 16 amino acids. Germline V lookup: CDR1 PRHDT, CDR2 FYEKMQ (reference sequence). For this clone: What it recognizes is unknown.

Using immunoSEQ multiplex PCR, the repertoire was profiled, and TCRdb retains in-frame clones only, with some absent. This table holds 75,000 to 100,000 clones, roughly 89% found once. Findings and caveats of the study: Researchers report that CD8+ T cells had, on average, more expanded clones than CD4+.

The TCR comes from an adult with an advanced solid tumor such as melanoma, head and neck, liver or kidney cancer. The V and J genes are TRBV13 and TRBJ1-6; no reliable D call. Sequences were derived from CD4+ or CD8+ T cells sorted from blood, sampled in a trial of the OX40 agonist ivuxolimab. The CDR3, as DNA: TGTGCCAGCAGCTTATTGCCGGACCCCTATAATTCACCCCTCCACTTT. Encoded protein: CASSLLPDPYNSPLHF.